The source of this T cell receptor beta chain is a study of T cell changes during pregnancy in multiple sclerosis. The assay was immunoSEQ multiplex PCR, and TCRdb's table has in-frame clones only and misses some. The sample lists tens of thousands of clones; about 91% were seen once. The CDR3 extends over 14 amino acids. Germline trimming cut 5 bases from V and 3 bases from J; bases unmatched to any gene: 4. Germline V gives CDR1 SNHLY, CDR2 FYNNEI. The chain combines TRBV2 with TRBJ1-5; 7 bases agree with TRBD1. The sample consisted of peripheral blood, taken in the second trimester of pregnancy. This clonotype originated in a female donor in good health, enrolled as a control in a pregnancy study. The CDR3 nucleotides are TGTGCCAGCAGTCAGACAGGGATCAATCAGCCCCAGCATTTT. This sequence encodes CASSQTGINQPQHF.